Following are 10 T cell receptor beta chains from one sample sequenced in a study of prognosis after radiotherapy for stage I lung cancer. Amplicons of TCR beta CDR3 were generated from genomic DNA by two-round multiplex PCR. Gene-specific primers for each TRBV and TRBJ gene drove first-round PCR. TCRdb ran MiXCR on the multiplex PCR reads and lists one entry per CDR3 protein. Of more than 30,000 distinct CDR3 sequences in the sample, 35% to 45% are singletons; the top ten hold about 16%. The sequenced sample was PBMCs, obtained before or after stereotactic body radiation therapy (not recorded which). The source of these receptors is a donor older than 45 with non-small cell lung cancer.

This clonotype was recorded at least ten times. V and J are TRBV6-1 and TRBJ1-1; TRBD1 agrees at 8 bases. This CDR3 region has 14 residues. Germline trimming cut 5 bases from V and 11 bases from J; bases unmatched to any gene: 13. Per the germline V gene, CDR1 is MNHNS and CDR2 is SASEGT. The CDR3 region has the DNA TGTGCCAGCAGTCGGACAGGGCGGTACCCATACGCTTTCTTT. Its translation is CASSRTGRYPYAFF.

This clonotype has ten or more counts. In nucleotides, the CDR3 is TGTGCCAGCAGCTTAGACTCGGCGGGGTGGATTTATGAGCAGTACTTC. Its protein product is CASSLDSAGWIYEQYF. The chain recombines TRBV11-2 with TRBJ2-7; TRBD2 is a possible D gene (6 bases). CDR1 and CDR2 (germline): SGHAT, FQNNGV. The CDR3 contains 16 residues. Deletions cut 0 bases from V and 7 bases from J, with 19 bases between.

V and J are TRBV15 and TRBJ1-2; TRBD1 might be the D (6 bases). This CDR3 has 14 residues. Germline-derived CDR1 and CDR2 are LNHNV and YYDKDF (reference sequence). The V gene lost 2 bases and the J gene lost 5 bases, with 12 bases spanning the gap. CDR3: CATSRTGTVYGYTF. In DNA form, the CDR3 reads TGTGCCACCAGCAGAACAGGGACGGTTTATGGCTACACCTTC. The variable domain in full, with the rest retrieved from reference TRBV15 and TRBJ1-2, is DAMVIQNPRYQVTQFGKPVTLSCSQTLNHNVMYWYQQKSSQAPKLLFHYYDKDFNNEADTPDNFQSRRPNTSFCFLDIRSPGLGDTAMYLCATSRTGTVYGYTFGSGTRLTVV.

Comment on this clonotype: One end of the junction fails to match germline, which may point to a read error. The chain has TRBV28 and TRBJ2-6, with a weak D call TRBD1 (5 bases). This CDR3 has 14 amino acids. The germline V gene encodes CDR1 MDHEN and CDR2 SYDVKM. The CDR3 nucleotides are TGTGCCAGCAGTCGGAACTCTGGGGCAAACGTCCTGACTTTC. Translated, it gives CASSRNSGANVLTF.

The table lists this clonotype with many counts. V gene TRBV6-1 combines with J gene TRBJ1-5, with no clear D. Trimming shortened V by 6 bases and J by 6 bases, and 21 bases separated the two germline ends. Germline assignment: CDR1 MNHNS and CDR2 SASEGT. CDR3 length: 16 residues. The CDR3 DNA reads TGTGCCAGCAGCCCTCGGACCTGGAAGGCCCCTCAGCCCCAGCATTTT. This translates into CASSPRTWKAPQPQHF.

In this sample, this clonotype turned up many times. V gene TRBV6-2 or TRBV6-3 combines with J gene TRBJ1-2, with TRBD1 matching over 7 bases. The J segment lost 7 bases and the V segment lost 5 bases, leaving 7 bases of the junction unmatched. Germline CDR1 MNHEY, CDR2 SVGEGT. The CDR3 length is 13 residues. For the CDR3, the DNA is TGTGCCAGCAGTCTCCGACAGGGCTCTGGCTACACCTTC. Translation gives CASSLRQGSGYTF.

A note on this clonotype: At one end the junction does not follow the germline gene, possibly because of a read error. J is TRBJ1-2 and V is TRBV28; no definite D call. CDR1 and CDR2 (germline): MDHEN, SYDVKM. This CDR3 region has 13 residues. In DNA form, the CDR3 reads TGTGCCAGCAGTCCCTTCAGGTGGCAGGAATACACTTTC. Translation: CASSPFRWQEYTF.

This chain connects TRBV12-3 or TRBV12-4 to TRBJ2-5; D is ambiguous. The CDR3 length is 12 residues. The V end was cut by 5 bases, the J end by 4 bases, with 8 bases between. CDR3 sequence reads: CASSEQGETQYF. The CDR3, as DNA: TGTGCCAGCAGTGAACAAGGAGAGACCCAGTACTTC.

The rearrangement joins TRBV20-1 to TRBJ2-7; the match to TRBD1 covers 8 bases. This CDR3 comprises 13 residues. The germline V gene encodes CDR1 DFQATT and CDR2 SNEGSKA (reference sequence). V lost 1 base and J lost 6; bases outside the gene matches: 5. DNA for the CDR3: TGCAGTGCTAGAGTCCAGGGGGCCGGCGAGCAGTACTTC. This translates into CSARVQGAGEQYF.

Relative to its sample, this clonotype is medium-sized. This chain uses TRBV6-1 with TRBJ2-7; 9 bases are a match to TRBD1. The CDR3 spans 18 residues. The V segment lost 7 bases and the J segment 3 bases; nucleotides outside the gene matches: 19. Germline CDR1 reads MNHNS; CDR2 reads SASEGT. DNA of the CDR3: TGTGCCAGCATCCAGGGACAGGGAGGGAAAGGATGGTACTACGAGCAGTACTTC. Its protein product is CASIQGQGGKGWYYEQYF.